A single T cell receptor (beta chain) is shown here with its context. Its antigen is still unknown. The CDR3 runs 14 residues. Looked up from germline, CDR1 is KGHSH and CDR2 is LQKENI. Trimming removed 3 bases from V and 1 base from J, with 9 bases in between. Researchers ran the PCR with 60 Vbeta and 13 Jbeta primers. Here immunoSEQ multiplex PCR was the method, and the copy in TCRdb shows in-frame clones only, minus some. The sample totals roughly 100,000 clones. The source of the sample is a study of cytomegalovirus exposure and HLA in healthy donors. Study overall: Earlier findings included 100 million to 130 million unique TCR beta sequences obtained from roughly 200 million T cells.

Study-wide points: Researchers reported that a few CMV-associated chains were confirmed in vitro as CMV antigen-specific. Sequencing artifact likely explains a cluster of highly shared sequence variants.

The chain has TRBV18 and TRBJ1-1; D gene ambiguous. Sequenced input: PBMCs. The TCR was taken from a middle-aged man in good health and CMV-seronegative. The CDR3 loop reads CASSPPLKNTEAFF. CDR3 bases: TGTGCCAGCTCACCTCCACTTAAGAACACTGAAGCTTTCTTT.